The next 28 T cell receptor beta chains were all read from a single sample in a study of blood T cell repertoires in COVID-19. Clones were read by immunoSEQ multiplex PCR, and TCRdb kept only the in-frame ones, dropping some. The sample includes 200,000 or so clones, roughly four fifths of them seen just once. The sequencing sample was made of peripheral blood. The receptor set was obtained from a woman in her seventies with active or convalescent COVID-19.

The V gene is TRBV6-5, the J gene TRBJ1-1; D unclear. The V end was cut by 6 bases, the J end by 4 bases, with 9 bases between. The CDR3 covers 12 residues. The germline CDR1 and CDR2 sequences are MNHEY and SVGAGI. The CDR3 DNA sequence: TGTGCCAGCAGGGCCGTGGCCACTGAAGCTTTCTTT. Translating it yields CASRAVATEAFF.

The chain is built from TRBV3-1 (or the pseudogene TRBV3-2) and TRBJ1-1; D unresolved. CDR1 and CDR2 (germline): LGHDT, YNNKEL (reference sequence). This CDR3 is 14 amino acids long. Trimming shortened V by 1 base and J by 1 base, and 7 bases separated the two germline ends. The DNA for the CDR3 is TGTGCCAGCAGCCAAGCGCCGGGGAACACTGAAGCTTTCTTT. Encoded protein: CASSQAPGNTEAFF.

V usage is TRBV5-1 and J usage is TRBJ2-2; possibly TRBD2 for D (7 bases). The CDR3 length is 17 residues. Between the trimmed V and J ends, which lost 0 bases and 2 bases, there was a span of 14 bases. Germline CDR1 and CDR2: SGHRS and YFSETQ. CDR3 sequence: CASSLAGPGGNTGELFF. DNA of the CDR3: TGCGCCAGCAGCTTGGCCGGACCGGGGGGCAACACCGGGGAGCTGTTTTTT.

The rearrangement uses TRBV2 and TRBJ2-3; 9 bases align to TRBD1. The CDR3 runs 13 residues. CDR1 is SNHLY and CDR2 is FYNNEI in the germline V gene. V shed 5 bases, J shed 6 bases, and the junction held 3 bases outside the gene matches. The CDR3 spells CASSLGQGDTQYF. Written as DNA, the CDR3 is TGTGCCAGCAGTCTTGGACAGGGGGATACGCAGTATTTT.

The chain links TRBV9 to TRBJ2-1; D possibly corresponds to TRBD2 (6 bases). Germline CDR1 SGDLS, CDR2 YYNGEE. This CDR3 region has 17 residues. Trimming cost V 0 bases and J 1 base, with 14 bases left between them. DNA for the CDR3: TGTGCCAGCAGCGTAGCTACGGGAGCCTTATCCTACAATGAGCAGTTCTTC. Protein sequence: CASSVATGALSYNEQFF.

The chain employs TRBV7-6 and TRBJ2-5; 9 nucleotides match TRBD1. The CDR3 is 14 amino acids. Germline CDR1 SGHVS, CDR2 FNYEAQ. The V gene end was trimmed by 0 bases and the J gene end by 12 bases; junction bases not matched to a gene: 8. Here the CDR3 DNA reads TGTGCCAGCAGCTTAGCGCCGGGACAGGGCCGCAAGTACTTC. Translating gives CASSLAPGQGRKYF.

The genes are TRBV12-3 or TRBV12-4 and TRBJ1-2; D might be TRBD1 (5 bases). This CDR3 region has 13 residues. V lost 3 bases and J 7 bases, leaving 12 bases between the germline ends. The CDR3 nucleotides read TGTGCCAGCAGTTTCGGGGGTTCAGCTGGCTACACCTTC. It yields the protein CASSFGGSAGYTF.

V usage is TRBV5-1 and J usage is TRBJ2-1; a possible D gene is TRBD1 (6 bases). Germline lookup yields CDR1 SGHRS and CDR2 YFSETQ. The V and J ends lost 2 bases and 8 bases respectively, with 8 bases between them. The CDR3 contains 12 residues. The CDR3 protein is CASSLQGYEQFF. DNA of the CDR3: TGCGCCAGCAGCTTACAGGGCTATGAGCAGTTCTTC.

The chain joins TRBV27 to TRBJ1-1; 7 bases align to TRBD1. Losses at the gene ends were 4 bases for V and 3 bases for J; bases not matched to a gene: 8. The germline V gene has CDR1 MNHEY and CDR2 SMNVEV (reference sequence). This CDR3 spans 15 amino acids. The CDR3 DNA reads TGTGCCAGCAGTTCCCTCGGGACAGCCTACACTGAAGCTTTCTTT. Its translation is CASSSLGTAYTEAFF.

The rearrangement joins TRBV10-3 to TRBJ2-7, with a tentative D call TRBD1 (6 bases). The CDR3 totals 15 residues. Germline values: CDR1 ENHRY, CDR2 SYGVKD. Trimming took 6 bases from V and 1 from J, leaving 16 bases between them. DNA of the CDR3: TGTGCCATCAGCCTAGGGGGAGCGCATTCCTACGAGCAGTACTTC. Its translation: CAISLGGAHSYEQYF.

CDR3 sequence (DNA): TGTGCCAGCAGTTACCTCAACAGGGCCCACGAGCAGTACTTC. Amino acids: CASSYLNRAHEQYF. The chain carries TRBV6-2 or TRBV6-3 and TRBJ2-7, with D tentatively TRBD1 (6 bases). Germline lookup yields CDR1 MNHEY and CDR2 SVGEGT. The ends were cut back, 2 bases at V and 5 bases at J, with 13 bases in the middle. This CDR3 spans 14 amino acids.

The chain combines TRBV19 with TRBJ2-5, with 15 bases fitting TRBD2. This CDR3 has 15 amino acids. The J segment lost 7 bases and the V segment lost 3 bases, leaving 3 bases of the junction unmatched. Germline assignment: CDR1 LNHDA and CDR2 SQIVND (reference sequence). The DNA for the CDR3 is TGTGCCAGTAGTATTCGGACTAGCGGGAGGGGGACCCAGTACTTC. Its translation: CASSIRTSGRGTQYF.

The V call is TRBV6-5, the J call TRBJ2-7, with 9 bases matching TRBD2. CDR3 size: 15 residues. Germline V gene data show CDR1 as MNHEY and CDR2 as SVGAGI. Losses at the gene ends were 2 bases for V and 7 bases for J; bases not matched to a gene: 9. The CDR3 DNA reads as TGTGCCAGCAGTTACACAGCCGCGACTAGCGGTGAGCAGTACTTC. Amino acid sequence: CASSYTAATSGEQYF.

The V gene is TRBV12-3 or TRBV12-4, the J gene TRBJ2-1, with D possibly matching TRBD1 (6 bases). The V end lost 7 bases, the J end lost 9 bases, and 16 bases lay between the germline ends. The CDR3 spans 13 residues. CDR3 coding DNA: TGTGCCAGCAATTTGGGGGAAGGGGGTGAGCAGTTCTTC. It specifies CASNLGEGGEQFF.

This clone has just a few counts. The CDR3 nucleotides are TGTGCCAGCAGCGCTCGCGGAGGGAGCACCATATATTTT. This sequence encodes CASSARGGSTIYF. The gene calls are TRBV9 and TRBJ1-3; D is unclear. The CDR3 loop spans 13 amino acids. Germline V gives CDR1 SGDLS, CDR2 YYNGEE. V lost 3 bases, J lost 9 bases, and 13 bases lay in between.

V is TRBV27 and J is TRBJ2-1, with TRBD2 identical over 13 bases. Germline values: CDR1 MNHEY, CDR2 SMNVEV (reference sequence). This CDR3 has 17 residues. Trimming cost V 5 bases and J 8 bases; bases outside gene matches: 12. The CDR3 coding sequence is TGTGCCAGCAGTCGACTCATCGGACTAGCGGGAGAGCATGAGCAGTTCTTC. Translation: CASSRLIGLAGEHEQFF.

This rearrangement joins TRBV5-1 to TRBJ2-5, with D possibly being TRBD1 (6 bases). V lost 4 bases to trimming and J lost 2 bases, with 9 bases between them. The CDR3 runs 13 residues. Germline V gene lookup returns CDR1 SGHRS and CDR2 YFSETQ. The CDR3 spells CASSGDTQETQYF. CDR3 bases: TGCGCCAGCAGCGGGGACACACAAGAGACCCAGTACTTC.

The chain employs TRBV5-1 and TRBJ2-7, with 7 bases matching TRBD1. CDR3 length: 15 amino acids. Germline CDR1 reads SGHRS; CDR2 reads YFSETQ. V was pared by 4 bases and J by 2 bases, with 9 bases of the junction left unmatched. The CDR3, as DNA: TGCGCCAGCAGCGGTGGGACAGTTCGCACCTACGAGCAGTACTTC. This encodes CASSGGTVRTYEQYF. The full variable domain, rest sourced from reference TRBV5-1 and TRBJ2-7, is KAGVTQTPRYLIKTRGQQVTLSCSPISGHRSVSWYQQTPGQGLQFLFEYFSETQRNKGNFPGRFSGRQFSNSRSEMNVSTLELGDSALYLCASSGGTVRTYEQYFGPGTRLTVT.

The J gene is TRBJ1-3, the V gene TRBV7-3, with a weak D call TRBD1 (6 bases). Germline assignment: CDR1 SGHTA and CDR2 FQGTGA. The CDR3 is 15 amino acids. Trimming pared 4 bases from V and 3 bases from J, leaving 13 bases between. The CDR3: CASSSSGGRGNTIYF. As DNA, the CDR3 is TGTGCCAGCAGCTCCTCGGGGGGGCGTGGAAACACCATATATTTT.

CDR3 protein: CATSDPGRSAYNEQFF. CDR3 nucleotides: TGTGCCACCAGTGATCCAGGGAGGTCTGCCTACAATGAGCAGTTCTTC. The gene calls are TRBV24-1 and TRBJ2-1; a possible D gene is TRBD2 (6 bases). The V end lost 3 bases, the J end lost 2 bases, and 13 bases lay between the germline ends. CDR1 is KGHDR, CDR2 SFDVKD, per germline. The CDR3 spans 16 residues.

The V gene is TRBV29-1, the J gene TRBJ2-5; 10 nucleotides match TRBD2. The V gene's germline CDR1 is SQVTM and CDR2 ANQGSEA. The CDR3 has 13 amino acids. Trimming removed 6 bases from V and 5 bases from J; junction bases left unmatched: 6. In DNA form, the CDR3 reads TGCAGCGTAGACTCTAGCGGGAGCGAGACCCAGTACTTC. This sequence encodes CSVDSSGSETQYF.

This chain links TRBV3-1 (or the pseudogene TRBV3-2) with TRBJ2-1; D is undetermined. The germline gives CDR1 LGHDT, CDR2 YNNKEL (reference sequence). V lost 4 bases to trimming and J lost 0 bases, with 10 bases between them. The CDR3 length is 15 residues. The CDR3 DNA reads TGTGCCAGCAGCCGTGGTGGCCCCTCCTACAATGAGCAGTTCTTC. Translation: CASSRGGPSYNEQFF.

The CDR3 DNA is TGTGCCAGCAGTTATGGCGGGACTAGTCCTCCGAATGAGCAGTTCTTC. Protein: CASSYGGTSPPNEQFF. The genes are TRBV6-2 or TRBV6-3 and TRBJ2-1, with 8 positions matching TRBD2. V shed 3 bases, J shed 7 bases, and the junction held 11 bases outside the gene matches. This CDR3 has 16 amino acids. The germline gives CDR1 MNHEY, CDR2 SVGEGT.

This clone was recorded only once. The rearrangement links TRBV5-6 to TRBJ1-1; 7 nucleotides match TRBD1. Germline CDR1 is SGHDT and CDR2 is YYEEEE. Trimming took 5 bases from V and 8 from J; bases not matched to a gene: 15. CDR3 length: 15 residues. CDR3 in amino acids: CASRTRDSPVREAFF. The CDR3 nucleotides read TGTGCCAGCAGAACTAGGGACAGCCCGGTTCGGGAAGCTTTCTTT. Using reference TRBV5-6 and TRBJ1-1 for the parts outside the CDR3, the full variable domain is DAGVTQSPTHLIKTRGQQVTLRCSPKSGHDTVSWYQQALGQGPQFIFQYYEEEERQRGNFPDRFSGHQFPNYSSELNVNALLLGDSALYLCASRTRDSPVREAFFGQGTRLTVV.

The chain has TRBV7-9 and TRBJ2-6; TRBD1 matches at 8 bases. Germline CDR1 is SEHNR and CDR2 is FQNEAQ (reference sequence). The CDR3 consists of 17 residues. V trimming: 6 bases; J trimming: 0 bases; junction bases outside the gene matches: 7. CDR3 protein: CASSFWTGSSGANVLTF. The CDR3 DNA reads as TGTGCCAGCAGTTTCTGGACAGGGAGCTCTGGGGCCAACGTCCTGACTTTC.

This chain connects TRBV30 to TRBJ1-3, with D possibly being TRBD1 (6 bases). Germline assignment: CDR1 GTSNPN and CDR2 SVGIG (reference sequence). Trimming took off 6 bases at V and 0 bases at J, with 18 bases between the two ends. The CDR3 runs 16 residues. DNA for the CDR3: TGTGCCTGTAGCGCCGGGACACGACGCTCTGGAAACACCATATATTTT. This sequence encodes CACSAGTRRSGNTIYF.

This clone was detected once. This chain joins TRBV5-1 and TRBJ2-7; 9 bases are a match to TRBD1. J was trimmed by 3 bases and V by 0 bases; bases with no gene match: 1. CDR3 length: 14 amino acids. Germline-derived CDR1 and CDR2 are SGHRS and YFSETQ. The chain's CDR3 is CASSLGTGVYEQYF. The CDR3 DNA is TGCGCCAGCAGCTTGGGGACAGGGGTCTACGAGCAGTACTTC.

The CDR3 loop reads CAWTWTGDTEAFF. The CDR3, as DNA: TGTGCCTGGACCTGGACAGGGGACACTGAAGCTTTCTTT. The rearrangement links TRBV30 to TRBJ1-1, with 9 nucleotides matching TRBD1. CDR3 length: 13 residues. The V and J ends lost 4 bases and 3 bases, in that order; junction bases with no gene match: 3. Per germline, CDR1 GTSNPN and CDR2 SVGIG (reference sequence).